This T cell receptor beta chain was profiled in a study of T cell changes during pregnancy in multiple sclerosis. TCRdb's copy holds only in-frame clones and misses some; the assay was immunoSEQ multiplex PCR. Counted here are 35,000 to 45,000 clones, roughly 90% occurring once; the ten biggest clones make up roughly 4.5%. The TCR comes from a female donor in good health, enrolled as a control in a pregnancy study. The source material was peripheral blood, sampled in the second trimester of pregnancy.

The CDR3 DNA reads TGTGCCAGCAGTGAGGGAGGGTTCAATGAAAAACTGTTTTTT. It is translated as CASSEGGFNEKLFF. V is TRBV6-1 and J is TRBJ1-4; D not certain. The CDR3 has 14 residues. From germline, CDR1 is MNHNS and CDR2 SASEGT. Trimming removed 3 bases at V and 5 bases at J, with 10 bases between.